The source of this T cell receptor beta chain is a study of blood T cell repertoires in COVID-19. Study-wide context: Collection of acute and convalescent COVID-19 samples took place in the United States, Italy and Spain.

CDR1 is SNHLY, CDR2 FYNNEI, per germline. Trimming cost V 6 bases and J 3 bases; bases outside gene matches: 10. The CDR3 length is 16 residues. This clone appeared a single time. As handled by the study authors: Estimates of nucleated cell counts were drawn from the amplification of reference gene primers. Clones were sequenced by immunoSEQ multiplex PCR, and TCRdb holds only the in-frame ones, with some missing. Clone size and V and J calls were adopted from that table, with D and trimming inferred from the DNA. The sample lists 150,000 to 250,000 clones, about four fifths occurring once. The source material was PBMCs or T cells enriched from blood (not recorded which). The chain employs TRBV2 and TRBJ2-5; 10 nucleotides agree with TRBD2. The TCR comes from a man between 35 and 55 years old who had recovered from COVID-19. CDR3 bases: TGTGCCAGCAGCGGAACTAGCGGGATACGAAAAGAGACCCAGTACTTC. Translated: CASSGTSGIRKETQYF.